This is a list of T cell receptor beta chains from one sample in a study of blood T cell repertoires in COVID-19. Some clones are missing from TCRdb's copy, which holds only in-frame ones; the method was immunoSEQ multiplex PCR. This sample carries roughly 320,000 clones, 90% of them seen once, and the ten largest clones take 3.9%. Sequenced material: PBMCs or T cells enriched from blood (not recorded which). The receptor source for this set is a woman younger than 45 who had been exposed to COVID-19. Each CDR3 is given with its conserved first and last residue. The D gene is left open where the match is weak. Some rows mark clone size as missing; the rest say once, few, many or name a class of expanded clone.

j_call clone_size d_call v_call cdr3_nt cdr3_aa
TRBJ1-1 NA NA TRBV10-3 TGTGCCATCAGTGCCCGGGCTACGGAGGGCACTGAAGCTTTCTTT CAISARATEGTEAFF
TRBJ2-3 NA NA TRBV6-5 TGTGCCAGCAGTTCGATAGCCCTTAGCACAGATACGCAGTATTTT CASSSIALSTDTQYF
TRBJ2-7 once NA TRBV19 TGTGCCATCCACCAACTAGCTTGGGACTACGAGCAGTACTTC CAIHQLAWDYEQYF
TRBJ1-5 NA NA TRBV2 TGTGCCAGCAGTGAACAGGGGCTCGGCAATCAGCCCCAGCATTTT CASSEQGLGNQPQHF
TRBJ1-5 NA NA TRBV7-9 TGTGCCAGCAGCACTATTAGTGGAGATCAGCCCCAGCATTTT CASSTISGDQPQHF
TRBJ1-5 NA TRBD1 TRBV3-1/TRBV3-2 TGTGCCAGCAGCCAAACAGGACAGGGGGCCGGTCAGCCCCAGCATTTT CASSQTGQGAGQPQHF
TRBJ1-2 NA NA TRBV20-1 TGCAGTGCTAGCTTCCTCTATGGCTACACCTTC CSASFLYGYTF
TRBJ2-1 NA NA TRBV4-1 TGCGCCAGCAGCCAAAAAAGGGAGAATGAGCAGTTCTTC CASSQKRENEQFF
TRBJ1-4 NA TRBD1 TRBV3-1/TRBV3-2 TGTGCCAGCAGCCAAGGGGACAGTGAAAAACTGTTTTTT CASSQGDSEKLFF
TRBJ1-2 NA NA TRBV7-2 TGTGCCAGCAGCCCGGGCAGGGACTATGGCTACACCTTC CASSPGRDYGYTF
TRBJ2-1 NA TRBD1 TRBV5-1 TGCGCCAGCAGCTTGGTATGGGGGACAGGGTCCTACAATGAGCAGTTCTTC CASSLVWGTGSYNEQFF
TRBJ1-1 NA TRBD1 TRBV9 TGTGCCAGCAGCGTACGGGGACAGGGAGAGACTGAAGCTTTCTTT CASSVRGQGETEAFF
TRBJ2-1 NA TRBD2 TRBV6-1 TGTGCCAGCAGTGAAGAGCGGGGGGGCCTCACTGAGCAGTTCTTC CASSEERGGLTEQFF
TRBJ2-4 NA NA TRBV3-1/TRBV3-2 TGTGCCAGCAGTCGAACCCTGGGCAGGGGTTCCAAAAACATTCAGTACTTC CASSRTLGRGSKNIQYF
TRBJ2-7 NA TRBD1 TRBV6-5 TGTGCCAGCAGGCACGGACAGGGGCACTCCTACGAGCAGTACTTC CASRHGQGHSYEQYF
TRBJ1-5 NA TRBD1 TRBV18 TGTGCCAGCTCACGGGACAGGAATCAGCCCCAGCATTTT CASSRDRNQPQHF
TRBJ1-4 few NA TRBV9 TGTGCCAGCAGCGAGGGGCCAGGGTGGCCGACTAATGAAAAACTGTTTTTT CASSEGPGWPTNEKLFF
TRBJ2-7 NA NA TRBV29-1 TGCAGCGTTGGTAGGGGAGGCAACGAGCAGTACTTC CSVGRGGNEQYF
TRBJ1-6 NA NA TRBV5-1 TGCGCCAGCAGCTTGGACGGTCACGATAATTCACCCCTCCACTTT CASSLDGHDNSPLHF
TRBJ2-1 few TRBD1 TRBV3-1/TRBV3-2 TGTGCCAGCAGCGGTTCGGGGACAGGCTCCTACAATGAGCAGTTCTTC CASSGSGTGSYNEQFF
TRBJ1-2 NA NA TRBV12-3/TRBV12-4 TGTGCCAGCAGTTTTCCGGGGAACTATGGCTACACCTTC CASSFPGNYGYTF
TRBJ2-4 NA NA TRBV7-2 TGTGCCAGCAGCTTAATGTTAGCAGGGTCTATCGCCAAAAACATTCAGTACTTC CASSLMLAGSIAKNIQYF
TRBJ1-5 NA NA TRBV24-1 TGTGCCGCAGGGGCCCTAGGGACTCAGCCCCAGCATTTT CAAGALGTQPQHF
TRBJ2-3 NA NA TRBV7-9 TGTGCCAGCAACCAACCTTCAGGTTCCGCCACAGATACGCAGTATTTT CASNQPSGSATDTQYF
TRBJ1-5 once TRBD1 TRBV9 TGTGCCAGCAGCGGGACAGGGCGGAATCAGCCCCAGCATTTT CASSGTGRNQPQHF
TRBJ2-2 NA TRBD2 TRBV4-3 TGCGCCAGCAGCTGGCAAGAGGTAGCGGGGGTTAACACCGGGGAGCTGTTTTTT CASSWQEVAGVNTGELFF
TRBJ2-1 NA NA TRBV12-3/TRBV12-4 TGTGCCAGCAGTTTTCTCAATGAGCAGTTCTTC CASSFLNEQFF
TRBJ1-1 NA NA TRBV9 TGTGCCAGCAGCGCGCAAGGAGGGGTCACTGAAGCTTTCTTT CASSAQGGVTEAFF
TRBJ2-3 NA NA TRBV3-1/TRBV3-2 TGTGCCAGCAGTCCCCTCTTAGCGGTGGGGCGAAGCACAGATACGCAGTATTTT CASSPLLAVGRSTDTQYF
TRBJ1-1 NA TRBD1 TRBV5-1 TGCGCCAGCAGCTCCGGACAGGGTAACTCCCTGAACACTGAAGCTTTCTTT CASSSGQGNSLNTEAFF
TRBJ1-1 NA NA TRBV7-2 TGTGCCAGCAGTCCCCAGGGCAGATACCTGAACACTGAAGCTTTCTTT CASSPQGRYLNTEAFF
TRBJ2-7 NA TRBD1 TRBV5-1 TGCGCCAGCAGCTTGGTCAGGGACAGCATTTACGAGCAGTACTTC CASSLVRDSIYEQYF
TRBJ2-1 NA NA TRBV5-1 TGCGCCAGCAGCCCGGCGACAGTCAAGAGCTCCTACAATGAGCAGTTCTTC CASSPATVKSSYNEQFF
TRBJ1-2 NA TRBD1 TRBV5-1 TGCGCCAGCAGCTCCTGGGACAGTCCTAACTATGGCTACACCTTC CASSSWDSPNYGYTF
TRBJ1-4 NA NA TRBV12-3/TRBV12-4 TGTGCCAGCAGTTGGTCAGGGGATGAAAAACTGTTTTTT CASSWSGDEKLFF
TRBJ2-5 NA NA TRBV19 TGTGCCAGTAGTCCGCTCAAGGACAGCGAGGACCAAGAGACCCAGTACTTC CASSPLKDSEDQETQYF
TRBJ2-2 NA TRBD2 TRBV11-3 TGTGCCAGCAGCTTAGGGGTTCGGACTAGCGGGGATGACACCGGGGAGCTGTTTTTT CASSLGVRTSGDDTGELFF
TRBJ2-7 NA NA TRBV10-3 TGTGCCATCAGTGACAGCTCCTACGAGCAGTACTTC CAISDSSYEQYF
TRBJ1-2 NA NA TRBV30 TGTGCCTGGAGTGTTGACAGTTCAGCTCACCTGGTATATGGCTACACCTTC CAWSVDSSAHLVYGYTF
TRBJ2-7 NA TRBD1 TRBV29-1 TGCAGCGTTGCAAGGGACAGGAGCTCCTACGAGCAGTACTTC CSVARDRSSYEQYF
TRBJ1-1 NA TRBD1 TRBV6-5 TGTGCCAGCCGGGACAGGGTGGCTTTCTTT CASRDRVAFF
TRBJ1-5 NA NA TRBV21-1 TGTGCCAGCGGCCTAGGGGGGGGCGAAACAACTGATCAGCCCCAGCATTTT CASGLGGGETTDQPQHF
TRBJ1-1 NA NA TRBV6-5 TGTGCCAGCAGTTACTCCACTTGGACAGCCACTGAAGCTTTCTTT CASSYSTWTATEAFF
TRBJ1-1 NA NA TRBV27 TGTGCCAGCAGTTTATCCCCCCCCGGGACATCTGAAGCTTTCTTT CASSLSPPGTSEAFF
TRBJ2-5 NA NA TRBV3-1/TRBV3-2 TGTGCCAGCAGCCAAATGGTCGGGTTTCGGGAGACCCAGTACTTC CASSQMVGFRETQYF
TRBJ1-3 NA NA TRBV21-1 TGTGCCAGCAGCAAGCCCGGGACAGACTTCTCTGGAAACACCATATATTTT CASSKPGTDFSGNTIYF
TRBJ2-7 few TRBD2 TRBV6-5 TGTGCCAGCAGTTACTCGATAAGCGGGGCCCCCGGCGAGCAGTACTTC CASSYSISGAPGEQYF
TRBJ2-5 NA NA TRBV5-1 TGCGCCAGCAGCGGTGGCAGTCAAGAGACCCAGTACTTC CASSGGSQETQYF
TRBJ2-5 NA NA TRBV5-1 TGCGCCAGCAGCTTGAGGGGGGAGACCCAGTACTTC CASSLRGETQYF